These T cell receptor beta chains were read from a single sample in a study of cytomegalovirus exposure and HLA in healthy donors. TCRdb keeps only in-frame clones here, not all; method: immunoSEQ multiplex PCR. In the table there are approximately 170,000 clones, 85% of which are singletons. Specimen: PBMCs. These receptors were obtained from a boy aged 2-15 years in good health and CMV-seronegative. The CDR3 runs from the conserved cysteine through the conserved F or W. The order of the fields is CDR3 protein, CDR3 DNA, D gene, clone size, V gene, J gene. The D gene is left open where the match is weak. The size entry is marked missing in some rows and otherwise reads once, few, many or a size class.

cdr3_aa: CASSDAGSEKLFF
cdr3_nt: TGTGCCAGCAGTGACGCCGGGAGTGAAAAACTGTTTTTT
d_call: .
clone_size: .
v_call: TRBV2
j_call: TRBJ1-4

cdr3_aa: CASRDRVNTEAFF
cdr3_nt: TGTGCCAGCAGGGACAGGGTGAACACTGAAGCTTTCTTT
d_call: TRBD1
clone_size: .
v_call: TRBV6-1
j_call: TRBJ1-1

cdr3_aa: CASSEKTSGGYEQYF
cdr3_nt: TGTGCCAGCAGTGAAAAGACTAGCGGAGGGTACGAGCAGTACTTC
d_call: TRBD2
clone_size: .
v_call: TRBV6-1
j_call: TRBJ2-7

cdr3_aa: CASSPGGVYEQYF
cdr3_nt: TGTGCCAGCAGTCCCGGGGGGGTATACGAGCAGTACTTC
d_call: TRBD2
clone_size: .
v_call: TRBV28
j_call: TRBJ2-7

cdr3_aa: CASSFDRAGNEQFF
cdr3_nt: TGTGCCAGCAGCTTCGACAGGGCGGGCAATGAGCAGTTCTTC
d_call: TRBD1
clone_size: .
v_call: TRBV7-8
j_call: TRBJ2-1

cdr3_aa: CASSLLVGTPQGYGYTF
cdr3_nt: TGTGCCAGCAGCTTGCTGGTAGGGACACCGCAGGGCTATGGCTACACCTTC
d_call: .
clone_size: once
v_call: TRBV5-4
j_call: TRBJ1-2

cdr3_aa: CASSSYRRSPTLHF
cdr3_nt: TGTGCCAGCAGTTCTTACAGGCGCTCTCCGACCCTCCACTTT
d_call: .
clone_size: .
v_call: TRBV28
j_call: TRBJ1-6

cdr3_aa: CASSPGTDYSTDTQYF
cdr3_nt: TGCGCCAGCAGCCCCGGGACAGATTATAGCACAGATACGCAGTATTTT
d_call: TRBD1
clone_size: once
v_call: TRBV5-1
j_call: TRBJ2-3

cdr3_aa: CASSYSYSRVLDYGYTF
cdr3_nt: TGTGCCAGCAGCTATTCCTATTCCAGGGTATTGGACTATGGCTACACCTTC
d_call: .
clone_size: .
v_call: TRBV13
j_call: TRBJ1-2

cdr3_aa: CASSRRTGLTDTQYF
cdr3_nt: TGTGCCAGCAGCCGTCGGACAGGGCTCACAGATACGCAGTATTTT
d_call: TRBD1
clone_size: .
v_call: TRBV5-6
j_call: TRBJ2-3

cdr3_aa: CASRPQRESYNEQFF
cdr3_nt: TGTGCCAGCAGGCCCCAGCGGGAGTCCTACAATGAGCAGTTCTTC
d_call: TRBD2
clone_size: .
v_call: TRBV2
j_call: TRBJ2-1

cdr3_aa: CASSFLAGGYEQYF
cdr3_nt: TGTGCCAGCAGTTTTCTAGCGGGAGGCTACGAGCAGTACTTC
d_call: TRBD2
clone_size: .
v_call: TRBV27
j_call: TRBJ2-7

cdr3_aa: CASSTGQEPFGPQHF
cdr3_nt: TGTGCCAGTAGTACGGGACAGGAACCTTTTGGCCCCCAGCATTTT
d_call: TRBD1
clone_size: .
v_call: TRBV19
j_call: TRBJ1-5

cdr3_aa: CAISRDTVNTEAFF
cdr3_nt: TGTGCCATCAGTAGGGACACCGTGAACACTGAAGCTTTCTTT
d_call: .
clone_size: .
v_call: TRBV10-3
j_call: TRBJ1-1

cdr3_aa: CASSEETGSFHEQYF
cdr3_nt: TGTGCCAGCAGTGAAGAGACGGGATCCTTCCACGAGCAGTACTTC
d_call: .
clone_size: .
v_call: TRBV6-1
j_call: TRBJ2-7

cdr3_aa: CASSDGVGVWNTEAFF
cdr3_nt: TGTGCCAGCAGTGATGGGGTCGGGGTATGGAACACTGAAGCTTTCTTT
d_call: .
clone_size: .
v_call: TRBV6-1
j_call: TRBJ1-1

cdr3_aa: CASSLFGGAVGYTF
cdr3_nt: TGTGCCAGCAGCTTGTTTGGGGGGGCGGTTGGCTACACCTTC
d_call: .
clone_size: .
v_call: TRBV5-6
j_call: TRBJ1-2

cdr3_aa: CASSERTSGYEQYF
cdr3_nt: TGTGCCAGCAGTGAAAGGACTAGCGGCTACGAGCAGTACTTC
d_call: TRBD2
clone_size: .
v_call: TRBV2
j_call: TRBJ2-7

cdr3_aa: CASSSGLAGDGKSYNEQFF
cdr3_nt: TGTGCCAGCAGCTCCGGACTAGCGGGAGATGGTAAGAGCTACAATGAGCAGTTCTTC
d_call: TRBD2
clone_size: .
v_call: TRBV5-8
j_call: TRBJ2-1

cdr3_aa: CASNRAGGLNTEAFF
cdr3_nt: TGTGCCAGCAACAGGGCCGGAGGTTTGAACACTGAAGCTTTCTTT
d_call: .
clone_size: .
v_call: TRBV9
j_call: TRBJ1-1

cdr3_aa: CASSFLPPLHF
cdr3_nt: TGTGCCAGCAGCTTCCTCCCACCCCTCCACTTT
d_call: .
clone_size: .
v_call: TRBV13
j_call: TRBJ1-6

cdr3_aa: CASSLGPVFRPQHF
cdr3_nt: TGTGCCAGCAGTTTAGGCCCAGTATTTCGGCCCCAGCATTTT
d_call: .
clone_size: .
v_call: TRBV28
j_call: TRBJ1-5

cdr3_aa: CASSSSPGGRETQYF
cdr3_nt: TGTGCCAGCAGTTCATCTCCGGGGGGCCGGGAGACCCAGTACTTC
d_call: .
clone_size: .
v_call: TRBV28
j_call: TRBJ2-5

cdr3_aa: CASSQLPWTSGSYEQYF
cdr3_nt: TGCGCCAGCAGCCAGTTACCTTGGACTAGCGGGAGTTACGAGCAGTACTTC
d_call: TRBD2
clone_size: .
v_call: TRBV4-1
j_call: TRBJ2-7

cdr3_aa: CASSLEGLSYGYTF
cdr3_nt: TGCGCCAGCAGCTTGGAGGGACTGAGTTATGGCTACACCTTC
d_call: .
clone_size: .
v_call: TRBV5-1
j_call: TRBJ1-2

cdr3_aa: CASSPWGVAASSYNEQFF
cdr3_nt: TGTGCCAGCAGCCCCTGGGGGGTAGCGGCTAGCTCCTACAATGAGCAGTTCTTC
d_call: .
clone_size: .
v_call: TRBV14
j_call: TRBJ2-1

cdr3_aa: CASSHENGGTGELFF
cdr3_nt: TGCGCCAGCAGCCACGAGAACGGCGGCACCGGGGAGCTGTTTTTT
d_call: .
clone_size: few
v_call: TRBV4-1
j_call: TRBJ2-2

cdr3_aa: CASEESSGANVLTF
cdr3_nt: TGTGCCAGCGAGGAGAGCTCTGGGGCCAACGTCTTGACTTTC
d_call: .
clone_size: .
v_call: TRBV7-8
j_call: TRBJ2-6

cdr3_aa: CASSLGGANEKLFF
cdr3_nt: TGTGCCAGCAGCTTAGGAGGAGCTAATGAAAAACTGTTTTTT
d_call: .
clone_size: .
v_call: TRBV7-9
j_call: TRBJ1-4

cdr3_aa: CASSILRGQGARKVVETQYF
cdr3_nt: TGTGCCAGCAGCATCTTACGAGGACAGGGGGCGCGGAAGGTGGTGGAGACCCAGTACTTC
d_call: TRBD1
clone_size: .
v_call: TRBV5-4
j_call: TRBJ2-5

cdr3_aa: CATSFRGNQPQHF
cdr3_nt: TGTGCCACCTCCTTCAGGGGAAATCAGCCCCAGCATTTT
d_call: .
clone_size: .
v_call: TRBV27
j_call: TRBJ1-5

cdr3_aa: CASSLGLAGGEQYF
cdr3_nt: TGTGCCAGCAGCTTAGGACTAGCGGGAGGCGAGCAGTACTTC
d_call: TRBD2
clone_size: .
v_call: TRBV11-2
j_call: TRBJ2-7

cdr3_aa: CAWARDRDTEAFF
cdr3_nt: TGTGCCTGGGCCCGGGACAGGGACACTGAAGCTTTCTTT
d_call: TRBD1
clone_size: .
v_call: TRBV30
j_call: TRBJ1-1

cdr3_aa: CASSLGQGAFF
cdr3_nt: TGTGCCAGCAGCTTGGGTCAGGGGGCTTTCTTT
d_call: .
clone_size: .
v_call: TRBV7-9
j_call: TRBJ1-1

cdr3_aa: CAISESMAAGNTIYF
cdr3_nt: TGTGCCATCAGTGAGTCGATGGCGGCTGGAAACACCATATATTTT
d_call: .
clone_size: .
v_call: TRBV10-3
j_call: TRBJ1-3

cdr3_aa: CASSPGREGGQPQHF
cdr3_nt: TGTGCCAGCAGCCCAGGCAGGGAAGGTGGTCAGCCCCAGCATTTT
d_call: .
clone_size: .
v_call: TRBV7-2
j_call: TRBJ1-5

cdr3_aa: CASSSRQGIDYEQYF
cdr3_nt: TGTGCCAGCAGTTCACGACAGGGTATTGACTACGAGCAGTACTTC
d_call: TRBD1
clone_size: .
v_call: TRBV27
j_call: TRBJ2-7

cdr3_aa: CASGPDSYNEQFF
cdr3_nt: TGTGCCAGCGGACCGGACAGTTACAATGAGCAGTTCTTC
d_call: .
clone_size: .
v_call: TRBV27
j_call: TRBJ2-1

cdr3_aa: CATSREAGPGSDTQYF
cdr3_nt: TGTGCCACCAGCAGAGAAGCGGGGCCGGGCTCAGATACGCAGTATTTT
d_call: TRBD2
clone_size: .
v_call: TRBV15
j_call: TRBJ2-3